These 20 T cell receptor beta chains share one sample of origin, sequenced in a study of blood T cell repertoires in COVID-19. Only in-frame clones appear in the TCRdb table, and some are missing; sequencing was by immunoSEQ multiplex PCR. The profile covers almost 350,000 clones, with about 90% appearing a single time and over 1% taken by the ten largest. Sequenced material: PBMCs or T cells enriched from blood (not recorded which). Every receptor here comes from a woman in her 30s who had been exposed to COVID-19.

CDR3 residues: CASSIDLSYEQYF. The DNA for the CDR3 is TGTGCCAGCAGTATTGACTTATCCTACGAGCAGTACTTC. The V gene is TRBV6-2 or TRBV6-3, the J gene TRBJ2-7; D unclear. The CDR3 has 13 residues. CDR1 is MNHEY, CDR2 SVGEGT, per germline. Trimming left V 5 bases short and J 1 base short, with 9 bases between.

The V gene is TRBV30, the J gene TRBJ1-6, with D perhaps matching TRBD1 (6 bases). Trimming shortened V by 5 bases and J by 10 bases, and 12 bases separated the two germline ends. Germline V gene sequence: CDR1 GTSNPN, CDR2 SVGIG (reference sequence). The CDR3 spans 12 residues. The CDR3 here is CAWSYRDSPLHF. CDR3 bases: TGTGCCTGGTCCTACAGGGACTCACCCCTCCACTTT. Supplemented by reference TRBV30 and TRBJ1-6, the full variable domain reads SQTIHQWPATLVQPVGSPLSLECTVEGTSNPNLYWYRQAAGRGLQLLFYSVGIGQISSEVPQNLSASRPQDRQFILSSKKLLLSDSGFYLCAWSYRDSPLHFGNGTRLTVT.

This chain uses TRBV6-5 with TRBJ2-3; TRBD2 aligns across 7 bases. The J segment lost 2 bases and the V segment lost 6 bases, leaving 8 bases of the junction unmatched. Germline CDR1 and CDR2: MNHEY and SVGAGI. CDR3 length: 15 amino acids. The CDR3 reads CASSPLAGLTDTQYF. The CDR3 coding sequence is TGTGCCAGCAGCCCCTTAGCGGGCCTCACAGATACGCAGTATTTT.

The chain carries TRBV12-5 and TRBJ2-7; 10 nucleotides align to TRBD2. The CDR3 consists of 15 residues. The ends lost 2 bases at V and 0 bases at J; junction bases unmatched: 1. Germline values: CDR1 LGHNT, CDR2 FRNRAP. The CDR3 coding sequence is TGTGCTAGTGGTTTGACTAGCGGGACCTCCTACGAGCAGTACTTC. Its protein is CASGLTSGTSYEQYF.

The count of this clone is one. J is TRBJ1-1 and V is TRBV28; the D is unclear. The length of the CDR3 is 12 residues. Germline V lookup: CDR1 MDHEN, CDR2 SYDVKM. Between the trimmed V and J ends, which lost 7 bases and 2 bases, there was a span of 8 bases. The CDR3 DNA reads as TGTGCCAGCAAGCGGAGCAACACTGAAGCTTTCTTT. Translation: CASKRSNTEAFF.

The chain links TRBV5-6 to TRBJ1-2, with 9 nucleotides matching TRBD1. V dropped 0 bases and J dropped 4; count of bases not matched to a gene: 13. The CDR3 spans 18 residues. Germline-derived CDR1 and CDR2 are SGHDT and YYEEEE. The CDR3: CASSLEGWTGDRRYGYTF. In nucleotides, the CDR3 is TGTGCCAGCAGCTTGGAAGGGTGGACAGGGGATCGCCGCTATGGCTACACCTTC.

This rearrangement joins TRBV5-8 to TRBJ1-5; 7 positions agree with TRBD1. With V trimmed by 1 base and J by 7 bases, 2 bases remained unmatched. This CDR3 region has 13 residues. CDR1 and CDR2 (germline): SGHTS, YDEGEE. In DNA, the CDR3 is TGTGCCAGCAGCTTGACAGGGGACCAGCCCCAGCATTTT. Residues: CASSLTGDQPQHF.

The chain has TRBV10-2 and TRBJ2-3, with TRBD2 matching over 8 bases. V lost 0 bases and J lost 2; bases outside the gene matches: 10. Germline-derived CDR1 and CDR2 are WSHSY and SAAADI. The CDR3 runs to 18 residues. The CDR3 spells CASSESKSSGSFTDTQYF. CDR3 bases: TGCGCCAGCAGTGAGTCGAAATCTAGCGGGTCCTTCACAGATACGCAGTATTTT.

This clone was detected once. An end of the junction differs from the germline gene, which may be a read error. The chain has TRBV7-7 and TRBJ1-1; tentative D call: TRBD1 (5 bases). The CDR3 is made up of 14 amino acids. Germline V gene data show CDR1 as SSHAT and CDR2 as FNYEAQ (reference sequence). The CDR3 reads CASSPRPGGTEAFF. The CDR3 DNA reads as TGTGCTAGCAGCCCACGTCCGGGGGGCACTGAAGCTTTCTTT.

The CDR3 DNA follows: TGTGCCAGCTCGCTCTTAACAGGGGATGCCAAAAACATTCAGTACTTC. Residues: CASSLLTGDAKNIQYF. The rearrangement joins TRBV18 to TRBJ2-4; 7 bases match TRBD1. The V gene's germline CDR1 is KGHSH and CDR2 LQKENI. V lost 6 bases and J lost 1; bases outside the gene matches: 9. This CDR3 is built from 16 residues. The whole variable domain, filled in from reference TRBV18 and TRBJ2-4, reads NAGVMQNPRHLVRRRGQEARLRCSPMKGHSHVYWYRQLPEEGLKFMVYLQKENIIDESGMPKERFSAEFPKEGPSILRIQQVVRGDSAAYFCASSLLTGDAKNIQYFGAGTRLSVL.

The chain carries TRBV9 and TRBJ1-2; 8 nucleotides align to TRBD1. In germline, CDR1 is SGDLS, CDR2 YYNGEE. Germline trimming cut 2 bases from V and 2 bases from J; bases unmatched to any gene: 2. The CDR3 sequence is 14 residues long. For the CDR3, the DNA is TGTGCCAGCAGCGTCCGGGACAGGAACTATGGCTACACCTTC. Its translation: CASSVRDRNYGYTF.

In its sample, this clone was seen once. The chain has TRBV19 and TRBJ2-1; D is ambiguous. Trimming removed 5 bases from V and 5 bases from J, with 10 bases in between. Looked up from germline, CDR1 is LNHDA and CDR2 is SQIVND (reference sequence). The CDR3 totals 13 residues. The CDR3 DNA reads TGTGCCAGTAGTCCCAACCGGGACAATGAGCAGTTCTTC. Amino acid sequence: CASSPNRDNEQFF.

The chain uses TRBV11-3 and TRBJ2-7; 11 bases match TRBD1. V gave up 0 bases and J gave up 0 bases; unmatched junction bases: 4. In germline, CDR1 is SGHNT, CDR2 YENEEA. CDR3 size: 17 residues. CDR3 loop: CASSLDGGQGGSYEQYF. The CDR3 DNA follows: TGTGCCAGCAGCTTAGATGGGGGACAGGGGGGCTCCTACGAGCAGTACTTC.

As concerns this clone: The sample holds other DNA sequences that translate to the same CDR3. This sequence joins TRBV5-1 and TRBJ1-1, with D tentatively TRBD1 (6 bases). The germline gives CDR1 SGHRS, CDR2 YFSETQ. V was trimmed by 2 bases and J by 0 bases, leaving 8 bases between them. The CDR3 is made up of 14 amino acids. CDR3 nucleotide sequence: TGCGCCAGCAGCTTAGAGGGGGTGAACACTGAAGCTTTCTTT. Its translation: CASSLEGVNTEAFF.

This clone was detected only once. The CDR3 nucleotides are TGTGCCTGGCAGAATCTCTTGGGGAGGGACACCATATATTTT. This gives the protein CAWQNLLGRDTIYF. V usage is TRBV30 and J usage is TRBJ1-3, with D unclear. In germline, CDR1 is GTSNPN, CDR2 SVGIG (reference sequence). The CDR3 sequence is 14 residues long. V was shortened by 5 bases and J by 8 bases, with 19 bases between the two germline ends.

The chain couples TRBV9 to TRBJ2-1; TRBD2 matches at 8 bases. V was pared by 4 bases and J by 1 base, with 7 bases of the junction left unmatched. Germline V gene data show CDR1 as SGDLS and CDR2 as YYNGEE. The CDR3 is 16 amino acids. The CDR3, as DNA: TGTGCCAGCAGCCCCAGCGGGAGAGGGTCCTACAATGAGCAGTTCTTC. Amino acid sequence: CASSPSGRGSYNEQFF.

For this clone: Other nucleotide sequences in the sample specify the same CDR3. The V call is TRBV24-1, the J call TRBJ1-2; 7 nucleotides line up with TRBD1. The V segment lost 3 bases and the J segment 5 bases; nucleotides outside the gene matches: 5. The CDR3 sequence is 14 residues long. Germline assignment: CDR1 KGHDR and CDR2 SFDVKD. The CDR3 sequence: CATSDPGQTYGYTF. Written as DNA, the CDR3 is TGTGCCACCAGTGATCCGGGACAGACTTATGGCTACACCTTC.

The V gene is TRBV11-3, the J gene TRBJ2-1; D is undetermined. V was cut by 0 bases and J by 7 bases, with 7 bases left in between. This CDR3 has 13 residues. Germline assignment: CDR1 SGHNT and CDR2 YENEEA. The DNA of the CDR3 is TGTGCCAGCAGCTTAGACTACTATAATGAGCAGTTCTTC. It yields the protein CASSLDYYNEQFF.

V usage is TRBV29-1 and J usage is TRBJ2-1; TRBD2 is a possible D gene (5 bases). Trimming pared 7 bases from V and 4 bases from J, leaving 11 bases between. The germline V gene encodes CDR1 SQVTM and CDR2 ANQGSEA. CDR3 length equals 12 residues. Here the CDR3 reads CSGLRDYNEQFF. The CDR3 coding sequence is TGCAGCGGACTGAGGGATTACAATGAGCAGTTCTTC.

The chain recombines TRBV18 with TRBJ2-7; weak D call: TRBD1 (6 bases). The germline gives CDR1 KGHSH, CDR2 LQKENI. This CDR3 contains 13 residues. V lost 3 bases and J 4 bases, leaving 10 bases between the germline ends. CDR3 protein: CASSPRRGYEQYF. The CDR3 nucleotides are TGTGCCAGCTCACCTCGCAGGGGTTACGAGCAGTACTTC.